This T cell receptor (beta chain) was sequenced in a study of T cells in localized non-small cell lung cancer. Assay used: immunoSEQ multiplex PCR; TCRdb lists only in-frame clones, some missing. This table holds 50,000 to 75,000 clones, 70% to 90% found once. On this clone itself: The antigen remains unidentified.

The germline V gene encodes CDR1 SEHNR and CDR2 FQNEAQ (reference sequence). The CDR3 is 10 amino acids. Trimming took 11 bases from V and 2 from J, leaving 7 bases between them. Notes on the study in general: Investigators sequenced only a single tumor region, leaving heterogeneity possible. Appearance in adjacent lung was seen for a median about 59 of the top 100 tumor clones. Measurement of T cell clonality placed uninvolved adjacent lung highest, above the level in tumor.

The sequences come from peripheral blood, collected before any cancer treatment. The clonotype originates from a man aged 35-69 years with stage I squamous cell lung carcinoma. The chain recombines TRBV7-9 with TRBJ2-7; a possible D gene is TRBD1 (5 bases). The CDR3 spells CAAGTYEQYF. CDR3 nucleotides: TGTGCCGCAGGGACCTACGAGCAGTACTTC.